The 25 T cell receptor beta chains presented below share a single source sample, sequenced in a study of beta chain features in type 1 diabetes. What was sequenced were expressed TCRB transcripts, since all of the isolated RNA had been reverse transcribed. The data were produced by immunoSEQ multiplex PCR, yet TCRdb's version contains in-frame clones alone and is incomplete. Among 900,000 or so clones listed, roughly 15% were seen once. Sample: naive CD4+ T cells from blood. These receptors all come from a woman between 18 and 29 years old in good health.

This chain uses TRBV2 with TRBJ2-5, with 8 nucleotides matching TRBD2. The trim removed 3 bases at V and 6 bases at J, leaving 6 bases unmatched. Germline CDR1 is SNHLY and CDR2 is FYNNEI. CDR3 length: 14 residues. CDR3: CASSDREGRQTQYF. The CDR3 DNA reads TGTGCCAGCAGTGACCGGGAGGGCCGGCAGACCCAGTACTTC.

CDR3 region: CASSSQVYTGELFF. In DNA, the CDR3 is TGTGCCAGCAGCTCACAGGTTTACACCGGGGAGCTGTTTTTT. This chain links TRBV7-9 with TRBJ2-2; D possibly corresponds to TRBD1 (5 bases). Trimming removed 4 bases at V and 3 bases at J, with 9 bases between. In germline, CDR1 is SEHNR, CDR2 FQNEAQ (reference sequence). The CDR3 runs to 14 residues. Full variable domain (missing parts from reference TRBV7-9 and TRBJ2-2): DTGVSQNPRHKITKRGQNVTFRCDPISEHNRLYWYRQTLGQGPEFLTYFQNEAQLEKSRLLSDRFSAERPKGSFSTLEIQRTEQGDSAMYLCASSSQVYTGELFFGEGSRLTVL.

This clone was seen a handful of times. The chain uses TRBV4-2 and TRBJ2-2; D call uncertain. V was pared by 0 bases and J by 1 base, with 12 bases between. This CDR3 has 17 amino acids. The germline CDR1 and CDR2 sequences are LGHNA and YNFKEQ. This CDR3 is CASSQDWRKGNTGELFF. CDR3 DNA sequence: TGTGCCAGCAGCCAAGATTGGCGGAAGGGGAACACCGGGGAGCTGTTTTTT.

This chain's CDR3 is CASSEYEQGLQDEQYF. The CDR3 coding sequence is TGTGCCAGCAGTGAATACGAGCAGGGTCTTCAGGACGAGCAGTACTTC. The V call is TRBV25-1, the J call TRBJ2-7, with a tentative D call TRBD1 (5 bases). Germline V gene sequence: CDR1 MGHDK, CDR2 SYGVNS. The CDR3 covers 16 residues. V was trimmed by 0 bases and J by 5 bases, leaving 17 bases between them.

This chain connects TRBV5-4 to TRBJ2-5; D is unclear. Germline values: CDR1 SGHNT, CDR2 YYREEE (reference sequence). V was shortened by 0 bases and J by 5 bases, with 14 bases between the two germline ends. This CDR3 is 15 amino acids long. The CDR3 DNA is TGTGCCAGCAGCTTGGCCGGGTCCTTGGGGGAGACCCAGTACTTC. This codes for CASSLAGSLGETQYF.

This clone was seen a handful of times. Other nucleotide sequences from this sample produce the same CDR3. J is TRBJ2-7 and V is TRBV5-1; unclear D gene. Trimming stripped 4 bases from V and 3 bases from J, with 5 bases between. The CDR3 is made up of 11 amino acids. Germline values: CDR1 SGHRS, CDR2 YFSETQ. The CDR3, as DNA: TGCGCCAGCAGCGACAACTACGAGCAGTACTTC. This sequence encodes CASSDNYEQYF.

V gene TRBV29-1 combines with J gene TRBJ2-3, with unresolved D. CDR1 is SQVTM, CDR2 ANQGSEA, per germline. V dropped 4 bases and J dropped 2 bases, with 7 bases sitting between them. There are 12 residues in the CDR3. The CDR3 loop reads CSVVGPTDTQYF. Written as DNA, the CDR3 is TGCAGCGTTGTTGGGCCCACAGATACGCAGTATTTT.

The chain combines TRBV10-3 with TRBJ2-7; D is ambiguous. The germline V gene encodes CDR1 ENHRY and CDR2 SYGVKD. This CDR3 is 13 amino acids long. Between the trimmed V and J ends, which lost 0 bases and 5 bases, there was a span of 8 bases. This CDR3 reads CAISESSTHEQYF. The CDR3 DNA follows: TGTGCCATCAGTGAGTCCAGTACTCACGAGCAGTACTTC.

This clone was recorded a few times. The chain joins TRBV7-9 to TRBJ2-7; tentative D call: TRBD1 (5 bases). The CDR3 covers 14 residues. Per the germline V gene, CDR1 is SEHNR and CDR2 is FQNEAQ (reference sequence). The V end lost 6 bases, the J end lost 3 bases, and 15 bases lay between the germline ends. The CDR3 here is CASSPSMGHYEQYF. CDR3 DNA: TGTGCCAGCAGTCCCAGTATGGGGCACTACGAGCAGTACTTC.

This chain connects TRBV7-9 to TRBJ2-3; TRBD2 matches at 10 bases. The CDR3 loop spans 16 amino acids. Germline V gives CDR1 SEHNR, CDR2 FQNEAQ (reference sequence). Germline trimming cut 3 bases from V and 6 bases from J; bases unmatched to any gene: 9. CDR3 loop: CASSLPLAGVGDTQYF. CDR3 DNA: TGTGCCAGCAGCTTGCCGCTAGCGGGAGTGGGGGATACGCAGTATTTT. Complete variable domain (other parts from reference TRBV7-9 and TRBJ2-3): DTGVSQNPRHKITKRGQNVTFRCDPISEHNRLYWYRQTLGQGPEFLTYFQNEAQLEKSRLLSDRFSAERPKGSFSTLEIQRTEQGDSAMYLCASSLPLAGVGDTQYFGPGTRLTVL.

There are a few counts of this clone. The chain has TRBV28 and TRBJ2-3, with TRBD1 identical over 10 bases. This CDR3 comprises 15 residues. Looked up from germline, CDR1 is MDHEN and CDR2 is SYDVKM. Trimming cost V 6 bases and J 2 bases; bases outside gene matches: 5. The CDR3 DNA follows: TGTGCCAGCAGGGGAGGGACAGGGGTCACAGATACGCAGTATTTT. Encoded protein: CASRGGTGVTDTQYF.

The rearrangement joins TRBV15 to TRBJ1-2, with a weak D call TRBD1 (6 bases). CDR3 length equals 17 residues. Germline-derived CDR1 and CDR2 are LNHNV and YYDKDF (reference sequence). V shed 6 bases and J shed 3 bases, with 23 bases lying between them. CDR3 sequence: CATRGLTGTPIDYGYTF. DNA for the CDR3: TGTGCCACCAGGGGGCTGACAGGCACCCCTATTGACTATGGCTACACCTTC.

This chain uses TRBV21-1 with TRBJ2-7; the table's D call of TRBD2 was not tested on the DNA. TRBV21-1 is designated a pseudogene. This CDR3 has 16 residues. The CDR3 coding sequence is TGTGCCAGCAGCGAGGCCGGGACTAGCCTTTACTACGAGCAGTACTTC. It translates to CASSEAGTSLYYEQYF.

This rearrangement joins TRBV6-5 to TRBJ2-5; the match to TRBD2 covers 7 bases. V shed 6 bases, J shed 2 bases, and the junction held 9 bases outside the gene matches. Germline-derived CDR1 and CDR2 are MNHEY and SVGAGI. The CDR3 consists of 15 residues. As DNA, the CDR3 is TGTGCCAGCAGAAGTCCGGGACTACTTCAAGAGACCCAGTACTTC. Its translation is CASRSPGLLQETQYF.

This clone was counted a few times. This chain joins TRBV18 and TRBJ2-3; a possible D gene is TRBD1 (6 bases). V gave up 3 bases and J gave up 2 bases, with 9 bases separating them. The germline V gene has CDR1 KGHSH and CDR2 LQKENI. There are 14 residues in the CDR3. In DNA form, the CDR3 reads TGTGCCAGCTCACCGGGGACATCCACAGATACGCAGTATTTT. This sequence encodes CASSPGTSTDTQYF. Based on the CDR3 plus reference TRBV18 and TRBJ2-3, the full variable domain is NAGVMQNPRHLVRRRGQEARLRCSPMKGHSHVYWYRQLPEEGLKFMVYLQKENIIDESGMPKERFSAEFPKEGPSILRIQQVVRGDSAAYFCASSPGTSTDTQYFGPGTRLTVL.

This clone has only a few counts. The CDR3 loop reads CASSLVQMNTEAFF. Here the CDR3 DNA reads TGTGCCAGCAGCTTAGTACAGATGAACACTGAAGCTTTCTTT. V usage is TRBV7-9 and J usage is TRBJ1-1; no reliable D call. This CDR3 region has 14 residues. Germline V lookup: CDR1 SEHNR, CDR2 FQNEAQ (reference sequence). Trimming cost V 1 base and J 0 bases, with 6 bases left between them.

This chain uses TRBV2 with TRBJ2-1, with 8 bases aligning to TRBD2. Germline values: CDR1 SNHLY, CDR2 FYNNEI. V lost 7 bases, J lost 4 bases, and 12 bases stayed unmatched. The CDR3 spans 16 residues. The CDR3 nucleotides are TGTGCCAGCAAGCATTTCACTAGCGGAGCTTACAATGAGCAGTTCTTC. It codes for CASKHFTSGAYNEQFF.

This clone was detected a few times. Here the CDR3 reads CASAYLGGMNTEAFF. The CDR3, as DNA: TGTGCCAGCGCCTATTTGGGGGGTATGAACACTGAAGCTTTCTTT. The rearrangement links TRBV7-9 to TRBJ1-1, with D tentatively TRBD1 (5 bases). The V gene lost 8 bases and the J gene lost 0 bases, with 16 bases spanning the gap. Germline V CDR1 and CDR2: SEHNR, FQNEAQ (reference sequence). The CDR3 spans 15 residues.

To note about this clone: At one of its ends the junction is not consistent with the germline gene, which may arise from a read error. Other DNA sequences within the sample encode an identical CDR3. The chain recombines TRBV29-1 with TRBJ2-7; maybe TRBD2 (6 bases). Germline-derived CDR1 and CDR2 are SQVTM and ANQGSEA. The CDR3 covers 14 residues. The CDR3 region has the DNA TGCAGCGTCCGCGTCAGAGCGGACTACGACGAGCAGTATTTC. It is translated as CSVRVRADYDEQYF.

This clone was picked up a small number of times. The CDR3 sequence: CASSRGESDTQYF. The CDR3, as DNA: TGTGCCAGCAGCCGAGGGGAGTCGGATACGCAGTATTTT. This chain uses TRBV5-6 with TRBJ2-3, with D possibly called TRBD1 or TRBD2 (5 bases each). This CDR3 is built from 13 residues. V gave up 4 bases and J gave up 6 bases, with 12 bases separating them. Germline V gives CDR1 SGHDT, CDR2 YYEEEE.

This clone was picked up a small number of times. The rearrangement links TRBV7-8 to TRBJ1-2, with a weak D call TRBD1 (5 bases). Per germline, CDR1 SGHVS and CDR2 FQNEAQ. The germline V and J ends were trimmed by 2 bases and 4 bases, with 20 bases remaining between them. The CDR3 is made up of 17 amino acids. CDR3 DNA sequence: TGTGCCAGCAGCTTAAGCATTGCGGGGACTCGGTTCTATGGCTACACCTTC. It specifies CASSLSIAGTRFYGYTF.

The chain employs TRBV14 and TRBJ2-1; TRBD1 agrees at 11 bases. This CDR3 is built from 18 residues. Germline CDR1 is SGHDN and CDR2 is FVKESK. J lost 11 bases, V lost 4 bases, and 19 bases had no gene match. The CDR3 bases are TGTGCCAGCAGCCCCCGGACAGGGGGCTATACCCGGGACCGCAAGCAGTTCTTC. This encodes CASSPRTGGYTRDRKQFF. Full variable domain (rest looked up from reference TRBV14 and TRBJ2-1): EAGVTQFPSHSVIEKGQTVTLRCDPISGHDNLYWYRRVMGKEIKFLLHFVKESKQDESGMPNNRFLAERTGGTYSTLKVQPAELEDSGVYFCASSPRTGGYTRDRKQFFGPGTRLTVL.

This clone came up a few times. The V and J genes are TRBV28 and TRBJ1-2, with D possibly matching TRBD1 (5 bases). Looked up from germline, CDR1 is MDHEN and CDR2 is SYDVKM. Trimming took 7 bases from V and 2 from J, leaving 14 bases between them. There are 14 residues in the CDR3. As DNA, the CDR3 is TGTGCCAGCACCACCTTGACAGCCAACTATGGCTACACCTTC. Encoded protein: CASTTLTANYGYTF.

V is TRBV19 and J is TRBJ2-1; D is uncertain. V was shortened by 5 bases and J by 2 bases, with 13 bases between the two germline ends. Germline CDR1 and CDR2: LNHDA and SQIVND (reference sequence). The CDR3 sequence is 15 residues long. The CDR3 sequence is CASSPDQATYNEQFF. Written as DNA, the CDR3 is TGTGCCAGTAGTCCTGACCAGGCCACCTACAATGAGCAGTTCTTC.

This clone was detected once. J is TRBJ1-2 and V is TRBV4-3; D is unclear. The CDR3 covers 13 residues. V was shortened by 1 base and J by 8 bases, with 11 bases between the two germline ends. Germline CDR1 and CDR2: LGHNA and YSLEER. The CDR3: CASSQADGVGYTF. The CDR3 nucleotides are TGCGCCAGCAGCCAAGCGGACGGAGTAGGCTACACCTTC.